The 14 T cell receptor beta chains reported below all come from one sample, sequenced in a study of human thymus T cells. Here immunoSEQ multiplex PCR was the method, and the copy in TCRdb shows in-frame clones only, minus some. Of around 44,000 clones in the sample, 94% were seen once. The material sequenced was blood. These receptors were taken from a boy younger than two with a congenital heart defect but otherwise immunologically healthy.

This rearrangement joins TRBV14 to TRBJ1-2, with D hard to call. The CDR3 has 14 residues. Trimming removed 4 bases at V and 0 bases at J, with 9 bases between. Germline loops: CDR1 SGHDN, CDR2 FVKESK. For the CDR3, the DNA is TGTGCCAGCAGCCCCGTGGGGACTAACTATGGCTACACCTTC. It is translated as CASSPVGTNYGYTF.

This rearrangement joins TRBV5-1 to TRBJ1-2; D unclear. V lost 0 bases, J lost 4 bases, and 7 bases lay in between. CDR1 is SGHRS and CDR2 is YFSETQ in the germline V gene. The CDR3 contains 13 residues. The CDR3 here is CASSLVGAYGYTF. Here the CDR3 DNA reads TGCGCCAGCAGCTTGGTGGGAGCCTATGGCTACACCTTC.

The gene calls are TRBV4-2 and TRBJ1-5; 8 bases agree with TRBD1. This CDR3 has 15 amino acids. V was pared by 4 bases and J by 2 bases, with 4 bases of the junction left unmatched. CDR1 is LGHNA, CDR2 YNFKEQ, per germline. The DNA for the CDR3 is TGTGCCAGCAGCCTCATGGGACAGGGCAATCAGCCCCAGCATTTT. It encodes CASSLMGQGNQPQHF.

The gene calls are TRBV15 and TRBJ2-7, with TRBD2 identical over 13 bases. Germline CDR1 is LNHNV and CDR2 is YYDKDF (reference sequence). V lost 4 bases to trimming and J lost 5 bases; unmatched junction nucleotides: 2. The CDR3 has 14 residues. The CDR3 spells CATSKLAGGDEQYF. DNA of the CDR3: TGTGCCACCAGCAAACTAGCGGGGGGGGACGAGCAGTACTTC.

CDR3 sequence: CASSFGGANYGYTF. As DNA, the CDR3 is TGTGCCAGCAGTTTCGGGGGCGCTAACTATGGCTACACCTTC. This chain uses TRBV28 with TRBJ1-2; TRBD1 is a possible D gene (6 bases). V was trimmed by 3 bases and J by 0 bases, leaving 8 bases between them. This CDR3 spans 14 amino acids. CDR1 MDHEN and CDR2 SYDVKM come from the germline V gene.

This sequence joins TRBV7-2 and TRBJ2-5; no clear D. The CDR3 sequence is 16 residues long. V gave up 6 bases and J gave up 0 bases, with 17 bases separating them. Germline CDR1 is SGHTA and CDR2 is FQGNSA. The CDR3 here is CASRRLGESYQETQYF. The CDR3 DNA reads TGTGCCAGCAGGCGTCTGGGCGAATCGTACCAAGAGACCCAGTACTTC.

This clone has just one count. The gene calls are TRBV29-1 and TRBJ2-3; D may correspond to TRBD1 or TRBD2 (5 bases each). CDR1 and CDR2 from the germline V gene are SQVTM and ANQGSEA. Trimming took off 5 bases at V and 2 bases at J, with 8 bases between the two ends. The length of the CDR3 is 12 residues. The DNA for the CDR3 is TGCAGCGTTCGAGGGGCCACAGATACGCAGTATTTT. Translation: CSVRGATDTQYF.

The gene calls are TRBV6-1 and TRBJ2-5, with 8 bases matching TRBD2. The CDR3 sequence is 13 residues long. Trimming removed 6 bases from V and 5 bases from J; junction bases left unmatched: 5. Germline lookup yields CDR1 MNHNS and CDR2 SASEGT. The CDR3 here is CASRRGGRETQYF. DNA of the CDR3: TGTGCCAGCAGACGGGGGGGCCGGGAGACCCAGTACTTC.

The chain combines TRBV6-5 with TRBJ2-7; the D gene is possibly TRBD1 (6 bases). Germline assignment: CDR1 MNHEY and CDR2 SVGAGI. The CDR3 is 14 residues long. The germline V and J ends were trimmed by 7 bases and 6 bases, with 19 bases remaining between them. The CDR3 DNA follows: TGTGCCAGCAAGAAAGGGCAGGGGAGAAGCGAGCAGTACTTC. It encodes CASKKGQGRSEQYF.

This clone was recorded only once. The V call is TRBV20-1, the J call TRBJ2-4; D is ambiguous. This CDR3 is 11 amino acids long. V was clipped by 3 bases and J by 6 bases, with 6 bases between them. From germline, CDR1 is DFQATT and CDR2 SNEGSKA (reference sequence). The CDR3 coding sequence is TGCAGTGCTAGGGCAGGAAACATTCAGTACTTC. It specifies CSARAGNIQYF.

This clone has just one count. V usage is TRBV6-5 and J usage is TRBJ1-1; the D is unclear. The CDR3 totals 12 residues. V shed 5 bases and J shed 5 bases, with 9 bases lying between them. CDR1 is MNHEY, CDR2 SVGAGI, per germline. The CDR3 DNA is TGTGCCAGCAGTAGGCCTGGGACTGAAGCTTTCTTT. Its translation: CASSRPGTEAFF.

The chain has TRBV5-4 and TRBJ1-2; 9 bases fit TRBD1. The CDR3 totals 14 residues. Germline CDR1 is SGHNT and CDR2 is YYREEE (reference sequence). Losses at the gene ends were 6 bases for V and 3 bases for J; bases not matched to a gene: 6. The DNA of the CDR3 is TGTGCCAGCAAAAGACAGGGGGTGGACTATGGCTACACCTTC. Amino acid sequence: CASKRQGVDYGYTF.

The CDR3 nucleotides are TGTGCCAGCAGCTCCAACTTGAGGAACACCGGGGAGCTGTTTTTT. The encoded protein is CASSSNLRNTGELFF. The chain links TRBV7-8 to TRBJ2-2; D is unresolved. The CDR3 spans 15 residues. V was pared by 4 bases and J by 1 base, with 10 bases between. Germline V gene lookup returns CDR1 SGHVS and CDR2 FQNEAQ.

The chain links TRBV19 to TRBJ2-1; D is perhaps TRBD1 (5 bases). The CDR3 has 15 residues. Trimming left V 2 bases short and J 3 bases short, with 11 bases between. From germline, CDR1 is LNHDA and CDR2 SQIVND (reference sequence). CDR3 protein: CASSIRARDYNEQFF. DNA for the CDR3: TGTGCCAGTAGTATAAGGGCCAGGGACTACAATGAGCAGTTCTTC.